The 16 T cell receptor beta chains in this list originate from one sample, sequenced in a study of radiation and T cells in renal cell carcinoma. Profiling relied on immunoSEQ multiplex PCR, and the TCRdb table lists in-frame clones only, not all of them. There are 120,000 to 150,000 clones in the sample; 70% to 90% occur only once, and 15% to 20% lies in the top ten. Documented time point: blood 4 weeks post-SBRT, at nephrectomy. Treatment in this sample: 15 Gy SBRT to primary tumor, nephrectomy 4 weeks later. The sequences come from blood, collected from a patient whose treatment included radiotherapy and nephrectomy. These receptors came from a woman aged 50 to 60 with renal cell carcinoma.

This clone was recorded only once. The gene calls are TRBV10-3 and TRBJ2-2; 9 bases fit TRBD2. Germline CDR1 reads ENHRY; CDR2 reads SYGVKD. V was pared by 6 bases and J by 1 base, with 3 bases of the junction left unmatched. The length of the CDR3 is 15 residues. CDR3 amino acids: CAIRGTSRNTGELFF. The CDR3 region has the DNA TGTGCCATCAGGGGGACTAGCCGGAACACCGGGGAGCTGTTTTTT.

The chain couples TRBV5-1 to TRBJ1-1, with 7 bases that match TRBD1. The J segment lost 1 base and the V segment lost 0 bases, leaving 3 bases of the junction unmatched. This CDR3 spans 15 amino acids. From germline, CDR1 is SGHRS and CDR2 YFSETQ. In DNA form, the CDR3 reads TGCGCCAGCAGCTTGGGTGCAGGGGGGAACACTGAAGCTTTCTTT. Translating it yields CASSLGAGGNTEAFF.

J is TRBJ1-1 and V is TRBV6-6, with TRBD1 matching 8 bases. Germline loops: CDR1 MNHNY, CDR2 SVGAGI (reference sequence). CDR3 length: 16 amino acids. Losses at the gene ends were 2 bases for V and 1 base for J; bases not matched to a gene: 6. The CDR3 loop reads CASSYATGGTNTEAFF. The DNA for the CDR3 is TGTGCCAGCAGTTACGCCACAGGGGGGACGAACACTGAAGCTTTCTTT.

The V and J genes are TRBV9 and TRBJ1-2; no firm D call. With 4 bases removed from V and 4 bases from J, the gap between germline ends came to 8 bases. The CDR3 sequence is 12 residues long. Germline CDR1 and CDR2: SGDLS and YYNGEE. The CDR3 loop is CASSPDVYGYTF. CDR3 nucleotides: TGTGCCAGCAGCCCGGACGTCTATGGCTACACCTTC.

This clone came up once. V gene TRBV7-2 combines with J gene TRBJ2-6; D unclear. The CDR3 covers 15 residues. V was shortened by 4 bases and J by 0 bases, with 7 bases between the two germline ends. From germline, CDR1 is SGHTA and CDR2 FQGNSA. CDR3 sequence: CASSYRSSGANVLTF. The CDR3 DNA reads TGTGCCAGCAGCTACAGAAGCTCTGGGGCCAACGTCCTGACTTTC. Full variable domain (missing parts from reference TRBV7-2 and TRBJ2-6): GAGVSQSPSNKVTEKGKDVELRCDPISGHTALYWYRQSLGQGLEFLIYFQGNSAPDKSGLPSDRFSAERTGGSVSTLTIQRTQQEDSAVYLCASSYRSSGANVLTFGAGSRLTVL.

The rearrangement links TRBV7-2 to TRBJ2-1; weak D call: TRBD1 (6 bases). CDR1 is SGHTA and CDR2 is FQGNSA in the germline V gene. The CDR3 covers 15 residues. V gave up 7 bases and J gave up 2 bases, with 15 bases separating them. Written as DNA, the CDR3 is TGTGCCAGCACTCAGACAGGTACTACCTACAATGAGCAGTTCTTC. It codes for CASTQTGTTYNEQFF.

The chain combines TRBV4-3 with TRBJ1-5; D perhaps matches TRBD1 (5 bases). CDR3 length equals 18 residues. V was trimmed by 3 bases and J by 2 bases, leaving 20 bases between them. CDR1 and CDR2 from the germline V gene are LGHNA and YSLEER. CDR3 in amino acids: CASSQDWGGALGNQPQHF. The CDR3 nucleotides read TGCGCCAGCAGCCAGGACTGGGGAGGGGCTCTCGGCAATCAGCCCCAGCATTTT.

The chain employs TRBV11-2 and TRBJ2-7; no reliable D call. This CDR3 is 14 amino acids long. CDR1 is SGHAT, CDR2 FQNNGV, per germline. V lost 1 base and J lost 3, with 10 bases in between. The CDR3 sequence is CASSLGVNSYEQYF. The CDR3 coding sequence is TGTGCCAGCAGCTTAGGGGTGAACAGCTACGAGCAGTACTTC.

The V and J genes are TRBV7-6 and TRBJ2-7; D possibly uses TRBD1 or TRBD2 (5 bases each). This CDR3 has 13 amino acids. V lost 5 bases, J lost 4 bases, and 12 bases lay in between. Germline V gene lookup returns CDR1 SGHVS and CDR2 FNYEAQ. DNA for the CDR3: TGTGCCAGCAGCCGGGACCCTTCTTACGAGCAGTACTTC. Encoded protein: CASSRDPSYEQYF.

This rearrangement joins TRBV5-1 to TRBJ2-3; 8 bases are a match to TRBD1. The junction had 7 bases not matched to a gene; V was cut back by 7 bases and J by 0 bases. Germline V gene lookup returns CDR1 SGHRS and CDR2 YFSETQ. The CDR3 sequence is 15 residues long. The CDR3 loop reads CASGPGTGSTDTQYF. The CDR3 DNA reads as TGCGCCAGCGGACCCGGGACAGGTAGCACAGATACGCAGTATTTT.

In DNA, the CDR3 is TGTGCCACCAGCAGGGTTACCCCGGGGGAGACCCAGTACTTC. The encoded protein is CATSRVTPGETQYF. The J gene is TRBJ2-5, the V gene TRBV15; tentatively, D is TRBD2 (5 bases). The CDR3 covers 14 residues. Germline V gene sequence: CDR1 LNHNV, CDR2 YYDKDF (reference sequence). Trimming shortened V by 3 bases and J by 5 bases, and 13 bases separated the two germline ends.

The V and J genes are TRBV19 and TRBJ1-1; no definite D call. V was shortened by 6 bases and J by 5 bases, with 19 bases between the two germline ends. Looked up from germline, CDR1 is LNHDA and CDR2 is SQIVND (reference sequence). The CDR3 consists of 15 residues. The CDR3 DNA sequence: TGTGCCAGTAGCGATCTAACCTCCTGGGGAACTGAAGCTTTCTTT. Protein product: CASSDLTSWGTEAFF. The full variable domain, rest sourced from reference TRBV19 and TRBJ1-1, is DGGITQSPKYLFRKEGQNVTLSCEQNLNHDAMYWYRQDPGQGLRLIYYSQIVNDFQKGDIAEGYSVSREKKESFPLTVTSAQKNPTAFYLCASSDLTSWGTEAFFGQGTRLTVV.

V usage is TRBV6-5 and J usage is TRBJ2-3, with D possibly TRBD1 on 6 matching bases. The V end was cut by 6 bases, the J end by 6 bases, with 13 bases between. The CDR3 has 13 amino acids. CDR1 and CDR2 (germline): MNHEY, SVGAGI. CDR3 protein: CASSFQRGDTQYF. In DNA, the CDR3 is TGTGCCAGCAGCTTTCAGAGGGGGGATACGCAGTATTTT.

This clone was recorded only once. The chain carries TRBV6-4 and TRBJ2-1, with D perhaps assigned TRBD1 or TRBD2 (5 bases each). Germline V gene sequence: CDR1 MRHNA, CDR2 SNTAGT. This CDR3 has 13 residues. V was pared by 5 bases and J by 5 bases, with 10 bases between. The CDR3 protein is CASSRQGDNEQFF. In DNA, the CDR3 is TGTGCCAGCAGTCGGCAGGGAGACAATGAGCAGTTCTTC.

This clone was seen a handful of times. The gene calls are TRBV9 and TRBJ2-1, with 7 bases aligning to TRBD2. Germline assignment: CDR1 SGDLS and CDR2 YYNGEE. CDR3 size: 13 residues. The junction had 4 bases not matched to a gene; V was cut back by 4 bases and J by 6 bases. The CDR3 here is CASSSASGNEQFF. CDR3 coding DNA: TGTGCCAGCAGCTCAGCTAGCGGCAATGAGCAGTTCTTC.

CDR3 region: CASTAGGVLGDTQYF. The CDR3 DNA follows: TGTGCCAGTACCGCAGGTGGCGTCCTGGGAGATACGCAGTATTTT. The chain links TRBV19 to TRBJ2-3; D gene uncertain. CDR1 is LNHDA, CDR2 SQIVND, per germline (reference sequence). Trimming took 7 bases from V and 5 from J, leaving 19 bases between them. The CDR3 loop spans 15 amino acids.